This entry describes one T cell receptor beta chain. Germline CDR1 reads SGHAT; CDR2 reads FQNNGV. The CDR3 runs to 15 residues. V shed 3 bases and J 4 bases; nucleotides not matched to a gene: 7. This sample stems from a study of blood T cell repertoires in COVID-19. As for the study in general: Samples representing acute and convalescent COVID-19 were sourced from the United States, Italy and Spain. PBMCs, B-cell-depleted T cells, or T cells were the source of the cDNA or gDNA that made up the material.

Original processing notes: Nucleated cell counts were estimated from reference gene primer amplification. Clones were read by immunoSEQ multiplex PCR, and TCRdb kept only the in-frame ones, dropping some. V, J and clone size are taken as reported in that table, and D and trimming were inferred from the DNA itself. This table holds more than 200,000 clones, roughly 80% found once. The specimen was peripheral blood. The sequence came from a woman aged 80 or over with acute or convalescent COVID-19. The V call is TRBV11-2, the J call TRBJ1-2; the match to TRBD1 covers 8 bases. As DNA, the CDR3 is TGTGCCAGCAGCTTCCCGCAAACAGGGGGCTATGGCTACACCTTC. Encoded protein: CASSFPQTGGYGYTF.